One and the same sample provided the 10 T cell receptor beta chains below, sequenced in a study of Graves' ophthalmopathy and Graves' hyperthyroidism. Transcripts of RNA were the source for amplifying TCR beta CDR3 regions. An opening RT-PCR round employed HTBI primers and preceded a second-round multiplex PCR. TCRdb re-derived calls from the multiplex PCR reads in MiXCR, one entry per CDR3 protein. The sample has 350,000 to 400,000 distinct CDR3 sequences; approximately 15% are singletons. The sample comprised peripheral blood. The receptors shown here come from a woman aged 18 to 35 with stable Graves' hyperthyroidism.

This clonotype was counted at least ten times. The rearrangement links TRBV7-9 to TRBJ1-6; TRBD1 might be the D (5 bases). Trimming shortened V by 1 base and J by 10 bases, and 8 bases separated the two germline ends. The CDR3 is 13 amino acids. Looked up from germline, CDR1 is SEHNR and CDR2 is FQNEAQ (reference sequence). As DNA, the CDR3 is TGTGCCAGCAGCTTAGATTGGGGCTCACCCCTCCACTTT. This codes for CASSLDWGSPLHF.

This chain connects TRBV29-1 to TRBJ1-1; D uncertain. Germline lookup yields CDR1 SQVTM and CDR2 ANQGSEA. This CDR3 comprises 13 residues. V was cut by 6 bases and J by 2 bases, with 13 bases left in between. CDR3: CSVALQANTEAFF. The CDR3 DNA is TGCAGCGTGGCCCTCCAGGCTAACACTGAAGCTTTCTTT.

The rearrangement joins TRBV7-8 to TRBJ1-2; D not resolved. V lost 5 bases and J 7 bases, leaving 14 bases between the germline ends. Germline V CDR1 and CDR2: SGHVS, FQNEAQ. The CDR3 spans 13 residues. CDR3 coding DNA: TGTGCCAGCAGCCGATCAAGGGAGGCTGGCTACACCTTC. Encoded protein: CASSRSREAGYTF.

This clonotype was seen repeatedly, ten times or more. The CDR3 nucleotides are TGTGCCAGCAGTTACTTGATAGGCAGGGGGCCACTTCTCTATGGCTACACCTTC. Encoded protein: CASSYLIGRGPLLYGYTF. V usage is TRBV6-2 or TRBV6-3 and J usage is TRBJ1-2; 8 positions match TRBD1. The CDR3 loop spans 18 amino acids. V lost 1 base to trimming and J lost 4 bases; unmatched junction nucleotides: 14. The germline CDR1 and CDR2 sequences are MNHEY and SVGEGT.

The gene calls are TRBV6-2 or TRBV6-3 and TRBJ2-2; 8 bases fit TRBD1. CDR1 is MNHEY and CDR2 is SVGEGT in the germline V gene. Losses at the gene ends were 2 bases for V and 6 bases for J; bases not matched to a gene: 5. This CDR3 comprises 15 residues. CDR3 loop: CASSYMDRESGELFF. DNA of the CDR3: TGTGCCAGCAGTTACATGGACAGGGAATCCGGGGAGCTGTTTTTT.

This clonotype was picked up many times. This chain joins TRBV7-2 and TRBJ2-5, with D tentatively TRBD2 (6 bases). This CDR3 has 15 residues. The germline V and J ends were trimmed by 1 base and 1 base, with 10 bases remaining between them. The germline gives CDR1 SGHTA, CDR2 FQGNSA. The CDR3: CASSLGRLVQETQYF. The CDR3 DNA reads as TGTGCCAGCAGCTTAGGAAGACTAGTCCAAGAGACCCAGTACTTC.

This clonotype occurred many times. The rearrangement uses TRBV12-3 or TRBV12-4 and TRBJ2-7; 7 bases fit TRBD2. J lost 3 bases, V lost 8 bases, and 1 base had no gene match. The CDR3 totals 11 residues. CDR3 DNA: TGTGCCAGCGGGGAGGGCTACGAGCAGTACTTC. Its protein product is CASGEGYEQYF.

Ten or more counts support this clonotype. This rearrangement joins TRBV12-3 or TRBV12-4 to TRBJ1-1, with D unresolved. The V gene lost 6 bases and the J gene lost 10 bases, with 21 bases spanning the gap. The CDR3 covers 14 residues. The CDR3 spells CASRHSGGPGRAFF. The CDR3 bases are TGTGCCAGCAGGCATAGCGGTGGACCTGGGAGAGCTTTCTTT.

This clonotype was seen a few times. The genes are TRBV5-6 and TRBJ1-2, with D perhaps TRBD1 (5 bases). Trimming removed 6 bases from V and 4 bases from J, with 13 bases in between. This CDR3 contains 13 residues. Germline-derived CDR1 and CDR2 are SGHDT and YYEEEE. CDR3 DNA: TGTGCCAGCACCGCTTTGAGGGGCTATGGCTACACCTTC. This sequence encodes CASTALRGYGYTF.

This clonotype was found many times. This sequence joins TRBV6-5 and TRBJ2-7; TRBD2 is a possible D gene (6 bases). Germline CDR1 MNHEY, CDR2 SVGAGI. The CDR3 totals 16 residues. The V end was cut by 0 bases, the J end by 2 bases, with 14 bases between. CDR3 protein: CASSYSSWDLPYEQYF. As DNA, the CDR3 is TGTGCCAGCAGTTACTCGAGTTGGGACTTACCCTACGAGCAGTACTTC.